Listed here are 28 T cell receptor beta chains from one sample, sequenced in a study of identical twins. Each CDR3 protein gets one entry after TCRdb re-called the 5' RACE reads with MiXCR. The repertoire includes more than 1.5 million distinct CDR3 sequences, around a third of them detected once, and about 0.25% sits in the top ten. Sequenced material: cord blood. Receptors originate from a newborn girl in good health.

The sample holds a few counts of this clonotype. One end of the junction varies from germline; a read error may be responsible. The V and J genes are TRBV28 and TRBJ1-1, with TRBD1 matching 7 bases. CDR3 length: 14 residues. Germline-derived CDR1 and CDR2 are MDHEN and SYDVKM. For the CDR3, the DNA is TGTGCCAGCAGTTACAGGGACAGTCGCACTGGAGCTTTCTTT. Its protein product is CASSYRDSRTGAFF. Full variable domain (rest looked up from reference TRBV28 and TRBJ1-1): DVKVTQSSRYLVKRTGEKVFLECVQDMDHENMFWYRQDPGLGLRLIYFSYDVKMKEKGDIPEGYSVSREKKERFSLILESASTNQTSMYLCASSYRDSRTGAFFGQGTRLTVV.

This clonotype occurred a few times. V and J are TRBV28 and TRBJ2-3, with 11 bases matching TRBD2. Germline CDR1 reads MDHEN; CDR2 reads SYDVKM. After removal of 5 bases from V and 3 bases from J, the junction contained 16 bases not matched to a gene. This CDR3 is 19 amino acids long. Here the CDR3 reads CASSIRLAGLSKPTDTQYF. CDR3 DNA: TGTGCCAGCAGTATAAGACTAGCGGGACTATCAAAACCTACAGATACGCAGTATTTT.

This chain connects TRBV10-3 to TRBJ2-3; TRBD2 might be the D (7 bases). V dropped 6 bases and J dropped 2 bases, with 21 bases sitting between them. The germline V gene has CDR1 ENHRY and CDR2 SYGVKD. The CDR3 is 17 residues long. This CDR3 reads CAIREGHLGLDTDTQYF. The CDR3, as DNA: TGTGCCATCAGGGAGGGACACCTAGGACTAGACACAGATACGCAGTATTTT.

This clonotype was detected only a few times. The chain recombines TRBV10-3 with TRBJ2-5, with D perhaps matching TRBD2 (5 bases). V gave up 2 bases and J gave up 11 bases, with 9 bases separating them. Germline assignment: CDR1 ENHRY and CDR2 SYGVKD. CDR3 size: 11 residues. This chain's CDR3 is CAISEGWEQYF. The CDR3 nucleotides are TGTGCCATCAGTGAGGGTTGGGAGCAGTACTTC.

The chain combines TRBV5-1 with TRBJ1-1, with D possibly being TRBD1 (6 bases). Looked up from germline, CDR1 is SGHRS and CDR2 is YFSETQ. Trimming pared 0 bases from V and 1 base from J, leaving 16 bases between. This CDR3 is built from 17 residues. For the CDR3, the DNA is TGCGCCAGCAGCTTGGCCCTACGGACAGCTTCGAACACTGAAGCTTTCTTT. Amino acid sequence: CASSLALRTASNTEAFF.

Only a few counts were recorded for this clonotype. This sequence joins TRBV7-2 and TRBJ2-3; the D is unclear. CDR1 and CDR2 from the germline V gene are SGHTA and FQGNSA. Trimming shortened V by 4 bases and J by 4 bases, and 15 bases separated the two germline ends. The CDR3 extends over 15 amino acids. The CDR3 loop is CASSSSAPVADTQYF. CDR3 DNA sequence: TGTGCCAGCAGCTCATCAGCCCCCGTGGCAGATACGCAGTATTTT.

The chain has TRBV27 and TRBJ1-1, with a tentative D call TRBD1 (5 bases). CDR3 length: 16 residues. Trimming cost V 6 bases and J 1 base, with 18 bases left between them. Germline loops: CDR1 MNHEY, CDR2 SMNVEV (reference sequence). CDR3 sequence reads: CASSHLLGQGNTEAFF. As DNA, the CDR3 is TGTGCCAGCAGCCACCTGCTGGGGCAGGGGAACACTGAAGCTTTCTTT.

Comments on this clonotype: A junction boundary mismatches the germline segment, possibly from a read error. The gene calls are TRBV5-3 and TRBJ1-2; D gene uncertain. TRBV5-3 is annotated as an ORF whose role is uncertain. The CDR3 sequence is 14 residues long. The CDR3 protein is CASSYLLVNYGYTF. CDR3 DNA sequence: TGTGCCAGCAGCTATTTGTTGGTCAACTATGGCTACACCTTC.

CDR3 region: CASTAPSGAKNIQYF. Here the CDR3 DNA reads TGTGCCAGCACAGCACCCTCAGGAGCCAAAAACATTCAGTACTTC. The gene calls are TRBV25-1 and TRBJ2-4; D ambiguous. The CDR3 loop spans 15 amino acids. Germline V gene data show CDR1 as MGHDK and CDR2 as SYGVNS. V shed 7 bases and J shed 0 bases, with 13 bases lying between them.

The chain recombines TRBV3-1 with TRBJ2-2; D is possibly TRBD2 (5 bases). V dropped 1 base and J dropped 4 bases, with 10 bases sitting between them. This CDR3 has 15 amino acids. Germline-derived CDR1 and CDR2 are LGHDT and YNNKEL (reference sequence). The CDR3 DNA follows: TGTGCCAGCAGCCAAGTAAGGCGGGTCACCGGGGAGCTGTTTTTT. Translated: CASSQVRRVTGELFF.

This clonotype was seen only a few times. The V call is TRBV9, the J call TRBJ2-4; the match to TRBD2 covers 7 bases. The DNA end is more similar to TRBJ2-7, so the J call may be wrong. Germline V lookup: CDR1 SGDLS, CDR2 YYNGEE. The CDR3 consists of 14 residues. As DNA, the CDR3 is TGTGCCAGCAGCGTAGGAGGCGGGAGCACCGAGCAGTACTTC. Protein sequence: CASSVGGGSTEQYF.

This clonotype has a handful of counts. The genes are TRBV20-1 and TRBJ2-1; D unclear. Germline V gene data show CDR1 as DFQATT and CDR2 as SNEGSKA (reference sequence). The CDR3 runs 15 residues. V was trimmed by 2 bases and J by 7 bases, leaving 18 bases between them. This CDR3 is CSARMETTSTNEQFF. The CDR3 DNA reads TGCAGTGCTAGAATGGAGACCACCAGCACAAATGAGCAGTTCTTC.

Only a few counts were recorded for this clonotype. The CDR3: CSADKGLALNEQFF. The CDR3 bases are TGCAGTGCCGACAAGGGACTAGCTTTGAATGAGCAGTTCTTC. V gene TRBV20-1 combines with J gene TRBJ2-1; 9 nucleotides agree with TRBD2. The CDR3 has 14 residues. V dropped 6 bases and J dropped 7; count of bases not matched to a gene: 10. CDR1 is DFQATT, CDR2 SNEGSKA, per germline (reference sequence).

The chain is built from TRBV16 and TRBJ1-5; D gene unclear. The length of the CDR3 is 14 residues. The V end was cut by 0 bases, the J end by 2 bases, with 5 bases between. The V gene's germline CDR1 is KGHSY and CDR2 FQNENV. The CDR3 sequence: CASSQSTGNQPQHF. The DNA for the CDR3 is TGTGCCAGCAGCCAATCCACAGGCAATCAGCCCCAGCATTTT.

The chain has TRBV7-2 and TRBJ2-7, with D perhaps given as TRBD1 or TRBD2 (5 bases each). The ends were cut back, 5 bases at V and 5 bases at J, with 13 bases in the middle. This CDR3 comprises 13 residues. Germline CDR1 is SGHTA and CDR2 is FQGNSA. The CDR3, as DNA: TGTGCCAGCAGCCCCTCCAGGGACCACGAGCAGTACTTC. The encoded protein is CASSPSRDHEQYF. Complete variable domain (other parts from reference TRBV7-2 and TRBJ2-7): GAGVSQSPSNKVTEKGKDVELRCDPISGHTALYWYRQSLGQGLEFLIYFQGNSAPDKSGLPSDRFSAERTGGSVSTLTIQRTQQEDSAVYLCASSPSRDHEQYFGPGTRLTVT.

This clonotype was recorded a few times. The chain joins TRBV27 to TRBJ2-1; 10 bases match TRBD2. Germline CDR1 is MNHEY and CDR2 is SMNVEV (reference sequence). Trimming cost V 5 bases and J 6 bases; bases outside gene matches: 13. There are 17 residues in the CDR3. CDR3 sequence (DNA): TGTGCCAGCAGTCGAGGTAATAGCGGGAGGAGGGTCAATGAGCAGTTCTTC. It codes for CASSRGNSGRRVNEQFF.

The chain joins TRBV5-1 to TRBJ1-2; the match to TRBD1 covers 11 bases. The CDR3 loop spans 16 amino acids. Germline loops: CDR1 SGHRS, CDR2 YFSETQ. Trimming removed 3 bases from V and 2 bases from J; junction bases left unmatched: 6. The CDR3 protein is CASSSTGTGGNYGYTF. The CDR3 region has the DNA TGCGCCAGCAGCTCAACCGGGACAGGGGGGAACTATGGCTACACCTTC. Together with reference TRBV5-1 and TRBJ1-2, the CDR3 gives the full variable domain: KAGVTQTPRYLIKTRGQQVTLSCSPISGHRSVSWYQQTPGQGLQFLFEYFSETQRNKGNFPGRFSGRQFSNSRSEMNVSTLELGDSALYLCASSSTGTGGNYGYTFGSGTRLTVV.

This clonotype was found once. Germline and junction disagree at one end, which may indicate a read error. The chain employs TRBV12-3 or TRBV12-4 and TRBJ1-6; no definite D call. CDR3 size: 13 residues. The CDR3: CASSAPGQSPPHF. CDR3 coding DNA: TGTGCCAGCAGTGCCCCGGGTCAATCACCCCCCCACTTT.

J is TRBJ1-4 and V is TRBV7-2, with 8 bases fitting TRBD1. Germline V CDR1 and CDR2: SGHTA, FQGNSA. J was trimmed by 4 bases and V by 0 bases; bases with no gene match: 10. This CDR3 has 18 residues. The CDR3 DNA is TGTGCCAGCAGCTTAGCCCCCAGGGGGCGTAGATATAATGAAAAACTGTTTTTT. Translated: CASSLAPRGRRYNEKLFF.

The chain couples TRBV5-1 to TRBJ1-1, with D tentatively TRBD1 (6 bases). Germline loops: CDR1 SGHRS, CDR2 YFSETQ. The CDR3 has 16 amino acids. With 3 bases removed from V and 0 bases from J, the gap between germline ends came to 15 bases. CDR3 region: CASSSRDRFMNTEAFF. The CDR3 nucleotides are TGCGCCAGCAGCTCTAGAGACAGGTTTATGAACACTGAAGCTTTCTTT.

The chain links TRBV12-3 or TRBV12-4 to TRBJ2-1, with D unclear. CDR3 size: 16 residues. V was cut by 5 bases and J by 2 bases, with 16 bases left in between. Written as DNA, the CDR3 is TGTGCCAGCAGTCCACGGCTGGGCGGCGCCTACAATGAGCAGTTCTTC. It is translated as CASSPRLGGAYNEQFF.

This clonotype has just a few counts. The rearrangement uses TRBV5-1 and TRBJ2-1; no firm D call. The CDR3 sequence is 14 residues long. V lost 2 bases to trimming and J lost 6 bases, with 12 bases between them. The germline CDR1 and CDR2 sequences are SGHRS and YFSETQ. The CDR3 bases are TGCGCCAGCAGCTTAGAAATTCCGCGCAATGAGCAGTTCTTC. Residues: CASSLEIPRNEQFF.

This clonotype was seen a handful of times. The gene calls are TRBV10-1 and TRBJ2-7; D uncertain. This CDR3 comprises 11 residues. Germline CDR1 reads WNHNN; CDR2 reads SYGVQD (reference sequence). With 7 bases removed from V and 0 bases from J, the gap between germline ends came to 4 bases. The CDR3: CASIYSYEQYF. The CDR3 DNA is TGCGCCAGCATTTACTCCTACGAGCAGTACTTC.

The chain's CDR3 is CSAREIGSLYNEQFF. Here the CDR3 DNA reads TGCAGTGCTAGAGAAATAGGGAGCTTATACAATGAGCAGTTCTTC. The V and J genes are TRBV20-1 and TRBJ2-1; perhaps TRBD2 as D (5 bases). V was cut by 0 bases and J by 4 bases, with 13 bases left in between. This CDR3 has 15 amino acids. CDR1 is DFQATT and CDR2 is SNEGSKA in the germline V gene (reference sequence).

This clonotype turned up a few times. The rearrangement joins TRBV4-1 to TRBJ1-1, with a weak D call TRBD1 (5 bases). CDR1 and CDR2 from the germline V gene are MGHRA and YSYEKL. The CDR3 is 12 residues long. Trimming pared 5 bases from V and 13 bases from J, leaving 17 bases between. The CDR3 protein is CASSNPGTMVFF. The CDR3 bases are TGCGCCAGCAGCAACCCCGGGACGATGGTTTTCTTT.

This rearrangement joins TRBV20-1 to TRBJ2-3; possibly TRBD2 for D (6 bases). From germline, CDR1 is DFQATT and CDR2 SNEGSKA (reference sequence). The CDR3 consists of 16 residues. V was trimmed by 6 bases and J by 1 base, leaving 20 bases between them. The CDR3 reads CSAETRPVGGTDTQYF. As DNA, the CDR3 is TGCAGTGCGGAGACTAGGCCCGTAGGAGGCACAGATACGCAGTATTTT.

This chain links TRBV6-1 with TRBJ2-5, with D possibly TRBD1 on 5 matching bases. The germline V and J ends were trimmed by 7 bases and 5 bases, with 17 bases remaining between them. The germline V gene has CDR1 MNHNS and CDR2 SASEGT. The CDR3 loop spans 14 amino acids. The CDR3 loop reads CASIPKGNGETQYF. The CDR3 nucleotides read TGTGCCAGCATCCCGAAGGGGAATGGGGAGACCCAGTACTTC.

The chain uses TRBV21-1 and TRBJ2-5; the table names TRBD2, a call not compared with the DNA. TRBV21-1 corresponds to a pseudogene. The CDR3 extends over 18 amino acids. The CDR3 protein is CASSKSRASGRARETQYF. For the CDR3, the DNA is TGTGCCAGCAGCAAATCTCGGGCTAGCGGGAGGGCTAGGGAGACCCAGTACTTC.